This T cell receptor (beta chain) was recorded in a study of blood T cell repertoires in COVID-19. Trimming took 0 bases from V and 6 from J; bases not matched to a gene: 4. The CDR3 covers 14 residues. In germline, CDR1 is MNHEY, CDR2 SMNVEV (reference sequence). This clone was detected once. Assay used: immunoSEQ multiplex PCR; TCRdb lists only in-frame clones, some missing. The sample has more than 25,000 clones; about nine tenths are singletons. Sequencing input: peripheral blood. The TCR comes from a man between 60 and 70 years old with active COVID-19. J is TRBJ2-7 and V is TRBV27, with 8 bases aligning to TRBD1. The CDR3 protein is CASSLSRTGPEQYF. CDR3 bases: TGTGCCAGCAGTTTATCAAGGACAGGGCCCGAGCAGTACTTC.